A selection of T cell receptor beta chains follows, all from one sample in a study of lymphopenia after photon versus proton radiotherapy. Profiling relied on immunoSEQ multiplex PCR, and the TCRdb table lists in-frame clones only, not all of them. The sample records some 44,000 clones, over 80% being singletons. This material consisted of peripheral blood, taken from a patient treated with proton-based radiotherapy. All receptors come from a woman aged 70-85 years with pancreatic cancer. CDR3s include the opening cysteine and the closing phenylalanine or tryptophan. The order of the fields is J gene, clone size, D gene, V gene, CDR3 protein, CDR3 DNA. D genes are given only for firm matches. A clone size is listed for some rows: how often the clone was seen (once, few, many), or a class if it is expanded.

TRBJ2-5	.	.	TRBV9	CASSASETQYF	TGTGCCAGCAGCGCCTCAGAGACCCAGTACTTC
TRBJ1-2	.	TRBD1	TRBV30	CAWSAGTANGYTF	TGTGCCTGGAGTGCGGGGACAGCCAACGGCTACACCTTC
TRBJ2-2	.	.	TRBV7-8	CASSLTGSLSGGELFF	TGTGCCAGCAGTTTAACAGGGTCTCTTTCTGGCGGGGAGCTGTTTTTT
TRBJ1-1	.	.	TRBV5-6	CASSRGTPNAFF	TGTGCCAGCAGCCGCGGGACACCTAACGCTTTCTTT
TRBJ2-7	.	.	TRBV5-6	CASSLGSGRYEQYF	TGTGCCAGCAGCTTGGGCAGCGGGCGGTACGAGCAGTACTTC
TRBJ1-1	.	.	TRBV18	CASSPGVEAFF	TGTGCCAGCTCACCCGGGGTAGAAGCTTTCTTT
TRBJ2-7	.	.	TRBV18	CASSPPTAGEQYF	TGTGCCAGCTCACCCCCGACCGCCGGCGAGCAGTACTTC
TRBJ2-3	few	TRBD2	TRBV14	CASSRRGAGGTDTQYF	TGTGCCAGCAGCCGTCGAGGAGCGGGAGGGACAGATACGCAGTATTTT
TRBJ2-7	.	.	TRBV4-2	CASSQVGGNSYEQYF	TGTGCCAGCAGCCAAGTTGGCGGGAACTCCTACGAGCAGTACTTC
TRBJ1-3	once	.	TRBV18	CASSPGQLHSGNTIYF	TGTGCCAGCTCACCGGGCCAGCTCCACTCTGGAAACACCATATATTTT
TRBJ2-4	.	.	TRBV28	CASSLPSHATAKNIQYF	TGTGCCAGCAGTTTACCAAGCCACGCAACCGCCAAAAACATTCAGTACTTC
TRBJ1-5	.	.	TRBV15	CATSRDRHQPQHF	TGTGCCACCAGCAGAGATAGGCATCAGCCCCAGCATTTT
TRBJ1-5	.	.	TRBV5-4	CASSPNAGREQPQHF	TGTGCCAGCAGCCCAAATGCGGGGCGGGAACAGCCCCAGCATTTT
TRBJ2-3	.	.	TRBV11-2	CASSLADVVGAQYF	TGTGCCAGCAGCTTAGCGGACGTTGTAGGTGCGCAGTATTTT
TRBJ1-4	.	TRBD1	TRBV19	CASSPPGQWNEKLFF	TGTGCCAGTAGTCCCCCGGGACAGTGGAATGAAAAACTGTTTTTT
TRBJ1-5	.	TRBD1	TRBV7-9	CASSRGQAPGPQHF	TGTGCCAGCAGCAGGGGACAGGCCCCGGGTCCCCAGCATTTT
TRBJ2-7	.	.	TRBV11-3	CASSSPDLPYEQYF	TGTGCCAGCAGCTCCCCGGACCTGCCCTACGAGCAGTACTTC
TRBJ2-7	.	.	TRBV11-1	CASGIQVTSYEQYF	TGTGCCAGCGGAATTCAGGTGACCTCCTACGAGCAGTACTTC
TRBJ1-1	.	.	TRBV11-3	CASSLELADPNTEAFF	TGTGCCAGCAGCTTAGAATTGGCAGACCCGAACACTGAAGCTTTCTTT
TRBJ1-1	.	.	TRBV4-3	CASSQDPTGQNTEAFF	TGCGCCAGCAGCCAAGATCCAACAGGTCAGAACACTGAAGCTTTCTTT
TRBJ2-7	.	.	TRBV12-2	CASRLETGTGVEQYF	TGTGCAAGTCGCTTAGAAACCGGGACAGGGGTCGAGCAGTACTTC
TRBJ1-3	.	.	TRBV20-1	CSARQGNTIYF	TGCAGTGCTAGACAGGGAAACACCATATATTTT
TRBJ1-2	few	TRBD1	TRBV19	CASSVVTGAGEGYTF	TGTGCCAGTAGTGTCGTAACAGGGGCTGGCGAAGGCTACACCTTC
TRBJ1-1	once	.	TRBV4-3	CASSQALGGLAEAFF	TGCGCCAGCAGCCAAGCGTTGGGGGGGTTGGCTGAAGCTTTCTTT
TRBJ2-1	.	.	TRBV4-1	CASKATRERNEQFF	TGCGCCAGCAAAGCCACTAGGGAAAGGAATGAGCAGTTCTTC
TRBJ2-2	.	.	TRBV9	CASSARDTNTGELFF	TGTGCCAGCAGCGCCCGGGACACGAACACCGGGGAGCTGTTTTTT
TRBJ2-7	.	.	TRBV27	CASSPQQGLYEQYF	TGTGCCAGCAGTCCACAACAGGGACTCTACGAGCAGTACTTC
TRBJ1-5	.	TRBD1	TRBV6-5	CASSYSQGFNQPQHF	TGTGCCAGCAGTTACTCACAGGGGTTCAATCAGCCCCAGCATTTT
TRBJ1-4	.	.	TRBV5-1	CASSLTGTSLDNEKLFF	TGCGCCAGCAGCTTGACCGGGACGAGCCTGGATAATGAAAAACTGTTTTTT
TRBJ1-5	few	.	TRBV5-4	CASSSDRNQPQHF	TGTGCCAGCAGCTCCGACAGGAATCAGCCCCAGCATTTT
TRBJ2-1	.	TRBD2	TRBV29-1	CSARLAGGGNEQFF	TGCAGCGCGCGACTAGCGGGAGGTGGTAATGAGCAGTTCTTC
TRBJ2-5	.	.	TRBV7-3	CASSLSVVETQYF	TGTGCCAGCAGCTTGTCAGTGGTAGAGACCCAGTACTTC
TRBJ1-5	.	.	TRBV18	CASSPPNQPQHF	TGTGCCAGCTCACCACCGAATCAGCCCCAGCATTTT
TRBJ2-4	.	TRBD2	TRBV6-5	CASRPGGAAKNIQYF	TGTGCCAGCAGGCCGGGGGGGGCGGCCAAAAACATTCAGTACTTC
TRBJ2-6	.	TRBD1	TRBV6-1	CASSDEGQAGANVLTF	TGTGCCAGCAGTGACGAAGGACAGGCTGGGGCCAACGTCCTGACTTTC
TRBJ2-7	few	.	TRBV28	CASSLGAPEQYF	TGTGCCAGCAGCTTGGGGGCGCCCGAGCAGTACTTC
TRBJ2-1	.	TRBD2	TRBV27	CASSRSGTSVLREQFF	TGTGCCAGCAGTCGTTCAGGGACTAGCGTACTCCGGGAGCAGTTCTTC
TRBJ2-1	.	.	TRBV9	CASSGYNEQFF	TGTGCCAGCAGCGGCTATAATGAGCAGTTCTTC
TRBJ1-5	.	TRBD1	TRBV4-2	CASSPQGQVNSNQPQHF	TGTGCCAGCAGCCCCCAAGGACAGGTAAATAGCAATCAGCCCCAGCATTTT
TRBJ2-7	.	TRBD1	TRBV2	CASSAGTGGNEQYF	TGTGCCAGCAGTGCCGGGACAGGGGGCAACGAGCAGTACTTC
TRBJ2-2	.	.	TRBV28	CASTMSGTGELFF	TGTGCCAGCACCATGAGTGGCACCGGGGAGCTGTTTTTT
TRBJ2-1	few	TRBD1	TRBV5-8	CASSPGSGQGDNEQFF	TGTGCCAGCAGCCCGGGGTCGGGACAGGGGGACAATGAGCAGTTCTTC
TRBJ1-5	few	.	TRBV27	CASSWGGGNQPQHF	TGTGCCAGCAGTTGGGGTGGTGGCAATCAGCCCCAGCATTTT
TRBJ1-6	.	.	TRBV2	CASSYDLLNSPLHF	TGTGCCAGCAGTTACGACTTACTTAATTCACCCCTCCACTTT
TRBJ2-1	once	.	TRBV7-9	CASSLITTNEQFF	TGTGCCAGCAGCCTAATCACAACGAATGAGCAGTTCTTC
TRBJ2-1	.	.	TRBV6-1	CASSERGWANEQFF	TGTGCCAGCAGTGAACGGGGCTGGGCAAATGAGCAGTTCTTC
TRBJ1-1	.	TRBD1	TRBV28	CASSPGTATGAEAFF	TGTGCCAGCAGTCCCGGGACAGCCACCGGTGCTGAAGCTTTCTTT
TRBJ2-7	.	TRBD2	TRBV6-6	CASSYSGSGRTYEQYF	TGTGCCAGCAGTTACTCAGGTAGCGGGAGAACCTACGAGCAGTACTTC
TRBJ2-5	.	TRBD1	TRBV7-2	CASSKTSQGVGHKTQYF	TGTGCCAGCAGCAAAACGTCACAGGGGGTCGGGCATAAGACCCAGTACTTC
TRBJ2-7	.	TRBD2	TRBV6-5	CASSSVTSGSNKQYF	TGTGCCAGCAGTTCCGTGACTAGCGGGAGTAACAAGCAGTACTTC
TRBJ1-4	.	.	TRBV4-1	CASSQDEGRGSEKLFF	TGCGCCAGCAGCCAAGATGAGGGGCGGGGGAGTGAAAAACTGTTTTTT
TRBJ2-7	.	TRBD1	TRBV28	CASSSPRQGSYEQYF	TGTGCCAGCAGTTCCCCTCGACAGGGTTCGTACGAGCAGTACTTC
TRBJ2-3	.	.	TRBV4-2	CASSQVGIRGGDTQYF	TGTGCCAGCAGCCAAGTCGGTATCCGGGGTGGGGATACGCAGTATTTT
TRBJ2-1	.	TRBD2	TRBV14	CASSQPSGRSQFF	TGTGCCAGCAGCCAACCTAGCGGGAGGTCGCAGTTCTTC